Sequencing of this TCR beta chain was carried out in a study of blood T cell repertoires in COVID-19. Study-level background: There were acute and convalescent COVID-19 samples, and they came from the United States, Italy and Spain. The analysed material was cDNA or gDNA that came from T cells, B-cell-depleted T cells, or PBMCs.

Per the germline V gene, CDR1 is MNHNY and CDR2 is SVGAGI (reference sequence). CDR3 size: 15 residues. Between the trimmed V and J ends, which lost 2 bases and 0 bases, there was a span of 7 bases. Per the original methods: The assay estimated nucleated cells by amplifying reference gene primers. Assay: immunoSEQ multiplex PCR; the TCRdb copy retains only in-frame clones and omits some. That table supplies the V and J calls and clone size; D and trimming were determined from the DNA. The table shows 30,000 to 40,000 clones, with around four fifths occurring only once. The clonotype was recovered from a man aged 45-65 years with active COVID-19. The source material was peripheral blood. The chain joins TRBV6-6 to TRBJ1-4; tentative D call: TRBD1 (6 bases). CDR3: CASSYEGATNEKLFF. Written as DNA, the CDR3 is TGTGCCAGCAGTTACGAGGGGGCAACTAATGAAAAACTGTTTTTT.